This T cell receptor (beta chain) was obtained from a study of T cell changes during pregnancy in multiple sclerosis. Germline lookup yields CDR1 LGHNT and CDR2 FRNRAP. V gave up 1 base and J gave up 4 bases; unmatched junction bases: 9. The CDR3 length is 18 residues. The repertoire was sequenced with immunoSEQ multiplex PCR; TCRdb's copy has only in-frame clones and lacks some. Of fewer than 55,000 clones in the sample, almost 90% were seen once. The chain recombines TRBV12-5 with TRBJ2-5; 13 bases agree with TRBD2. The material sequenced was peripheral blood, taken in the second trimester of pregnancy. This clonotype originated in a female donor in good health, enrolled as a control in a pregnancy study. CDR3 sequence reads: CASGLGTTSGGAGETQYF. The DNA for the CDR3 is TGTGCTAGTGGTTTGGGAACAACTAGCGGGGGGGCTGGAGAGACCCAGTACTTC.